The entry that follows covers one T cell receptor beta chain sequence. The source of the sample is a study of response to subunit inactivated influenza vaccine. One entry per CDR3 protein, called by TCRdb with MiXCR from the RT-PCR reads. The data contain 500,000 to 700,000 distinct CDR3 sequences, 20% to 25% of them singletons. Germline CDR1 reads SNHLY; CDR2 reads FYNNEI. Trimming removed 7 bases at V and 5 bases at J, with 12 bases between. This CDR3 comprises 13 residues. The same sample was also studied in work on T cells expressing NK-cell markers. That source adds: A 5'RACE template switching approach incorporating UMIs was used to make TCR beta cDNA. The authors restricted sorting to alpha-beta TCR T cells with an anti-gamma-delta TCR antibody in several experiments. Evidence did not settle whether expanded NKG2C+ T cell clones targeted HCMV.

This chain connects TRBV2 to TRBJ2-1; D perhaps matches TRBD1 (6 bases). The material was CD4+ T cells sorted from PBMCs, obtained roughly 12 days after vaccination. The source is a man over 45 who received an inactivated influenza vaccine. Here the CDR3 DNA reads TGTGCCAGCAAGCCGGACAGACACAATGAGCAGTTCTTC. It specifies CASKPDRHNEQFF.